Following are 17 T cell receptor beta chains from one sample sequenced in a study of CXCR3-negative and CXCR3-positive naive CD8 T cells (dated by TCRdb to the late 2010s). Overall study outcomes, separate from this receptor: TRB CDR3s from CXCR3-positive naive cells showed higher hydrophobicity (lower Kidera factor 4), lower energy, and higher strength and volume indices than CXCR3-negative naive cells.

The sequencing machine was a NextSeq 550. The Human TCR Profiling Kit (MiLaboratory) was used to make UMI-labeled 5' RACE TRB cDNA libraries. After reprocessing by TCRdb, each CDR3 protein sequence is one entry, and no DNA is given. The sample table records over 100,000 distinct CDR3 sequences. The ten largest make up around 0.36% of the sample. These receptors' antigens are unknown. Material: naive CXCR3+ CD8+ T cells from blood. This sample's cell subset or site label indicates: CD45RO-CCR7+CD27+CD95- naive CD8+ T cells expressing CXCR3 (TNR3+). These receptor sequences come from a human donor in good health. Some clones in this sample may be carry-over from other donors' samples.

The genes are TRBV9 and TRBJ2-1; TCRdb reports TRBD2, a call that lacks DNA to check it against. Germline assignment: CDR1 SGDLS and CDR2 YYNGEE. The CDR3 sequence is 17 residues long. CDR3 amino acids: CASSVDRGTSSYNEQFF.

The J gene is TRBJ2-5, the V gene TRBV5-8; TCRdb gives TRBD1 as the D gene, but with no DNA this cannot be confirmed. Germline V CDR1 and CDR2: SGHTS, YDEGEE. The CDR3 runs 14 residues. Here the CDR3 reads CASSSDRGQETQYF.

The CDR3 reads CASSLGLGPYNEQFF. The J gene is TRBJ2-1, the V gene TRBV7-9. Germline-derived CDR1 and CDR2 are SEHNR and FQNEAQ (reference sequence). CDR3 length: 15 residues.

CDR3 sequence reads: CASRTSGINEQFF. The V call is TRBV13, the J call TRBJ2-1; TCRdb selects TRBD2, and the lack of DNA leaves this call unchecked. There are 13 residues in the CDR3. CDR1 and CDR2 from the germline V gene are PRHDT and FYEKMQ (reference sequence).

The genes are TRBV13 and TRBJ2-7; TCRdb calls TRBD1, which cannot be checked without DNA. The CDR3 extends over 14 amino acids. CDR1 PRHDT and CDR2 FYEKMQ come from the germline V gene (reference sequence). CDR3 amino acids: CASSSGQGAYEQYF. Full variable domain (remainder filled in from reference TRBV13 and TRBJ2-7): AAGVIQSPRHLIKEKRETATLKCYPIPRHDTVYWYQQGPGQDPQFLISFYEKMQSDKGSIPDRFSAQQFSDYHSELNMSSLELGDSALYFCASSSGQGAYEQYFGPGTRLTVT.

The V call is TRBV15, the J call TRBJ2-5. Germline V lookup: CDR1 LNHNV, CDR2 YYDKDF (reference sequence). The CDR3 loop spans 14 amino acids. The chain's CDR3 is CATSGAGVQETQYF.

The gene calls are TRBV13 and TRBJ2-7; TCRdb designates TRBD1, a call that cannot be tested without DNA. Germline CDR1 is PRHDT and CDR2 is FYEKMQ (reference sequence). This CDR3 is 14 amino acids long. CDR3 amino acids: CASSQGQGYYEQYF. The full variable domain, its missing parts supplied by reference TRBV13 and TRBJ2-7, is AAGVIQSPRHLIKEKRETATLKCYPIPRHDTVYWYQQGPGQDPQFLISFYEKMQSDKGSIPDRFSAQQFSDYHSELNMSSLELGDSALYFCASSQGQGYYEQYFGPGTRLTVT.

The V gene is TRBV7-6, the J gene TRBJ2-7; TCRdb calls TRBD1, which cannot be checked without DNA. The V gene's germline CDR1 is SGHVS and CDR2 FNYEAQ. CDR3 length: 15 amino acids. CDR3 region: CASRQEQGSSHEQYF.

The chain uses TRBV13 and TRBJ2-5; the TCRdb call, TRBD1, lacks DNA for checking. Germline CDR1 is PRHDT and CDR2 is FYEKMQ (reference sequence). The CDR3 is made up of 15 amino acids. The CDR3 loop is CASSLGRTGLETQYF.

V and J are TRBV5-1 and TRBJ1-1; TCRdb reports TRBD1, a call that lacks DNA to check it against. Germline V lookup: CDR1 SGHRS, CDR2 YFSETQ. This CDR3 is built from 15 residues. The CDR3 sequence: CASTGGGALNTEAFF.

CDR3: CASSWGTGYEQYF. This chain uses TRBV5-1 with TRBJ2-7; lacking DNA, the TRBD2 call made by TCRdb goes unchecked. The CDR3 spans 13 residues. Germline V gene lookup returns CDR1 SGHRS and CDR2 YFSETQ.

This chain uses TRBV5-5 with TRBJ1-2. From germline, CDR1 is SGHKS and CDR2 YYEKEE (reference sequence). This CDR3 contains 17 residues. CDR3 residues: CASQRLGPSFSTYGYTF. The full variable domain, with the rest looked up from reference TRBV5-5 and TRBJ1-2, is DAGVTQSPTHLIKTRGQQVTLRCSPISGHKSVSWYQQVLGQGPQFIFQYYEKEERGRGNFPDRFSARQFPNYSSELNVNALLLGDSALYLCASQRLGPSFSTYGYTFGSGTRLTVV.

The rearrangement joins TRBV15 to TRBJ1-1; TCRdb lists TRBD1, though no DNA is available to test this call. The CDR3 is 15 residues long. Germline values: CDR1 LNHNV, CDR2 YYDKDF (reference sequence). CDR3 sequence reads: CATSRDDRVNTEAFF.

The chain uses TRBV2 and TRBJ2-1; absent DNA, TCRdb's TRBD2 call cannot be checked. The CDR3 consists of 16 residues. CDR1 and CDR2 (germline): SNHLY, FYNNEI. CDR3 loop: CASSEALSLAGNEQFF.

The V and J genes are TRBV29-1 and TRBJ2-1; the D call of TRBD1 rests on TCRdb alone, since no DNA is present to check it. Germline lookup yields CDR1 SQVTM and CDR2 ANQGSEA. The CDR3 covers 15 residues. The CDR3 protein is CSVEVRGARFDEQFF.

The J gene is TRBJ2-1, the V gene TRBV12-3 or TRBV12-4; TCRdb proposes TRBD2, but this gene call is untestable without DNA. The CDR3 sequence is 13 residues long. The chain's CDR3 is CASSWAPWNEQFF.

The V call is TRBV19, the J call TRBJ2-7; TCRdb calls TRBD1, which cannot be checked without DNA. Germline V gene sequence: CDR1 LNHDA, CDR2 SQIVND (reference sequence). The CDR3 covers 15 residues. CDR3 region: CASSPGTGGPYEQYF.